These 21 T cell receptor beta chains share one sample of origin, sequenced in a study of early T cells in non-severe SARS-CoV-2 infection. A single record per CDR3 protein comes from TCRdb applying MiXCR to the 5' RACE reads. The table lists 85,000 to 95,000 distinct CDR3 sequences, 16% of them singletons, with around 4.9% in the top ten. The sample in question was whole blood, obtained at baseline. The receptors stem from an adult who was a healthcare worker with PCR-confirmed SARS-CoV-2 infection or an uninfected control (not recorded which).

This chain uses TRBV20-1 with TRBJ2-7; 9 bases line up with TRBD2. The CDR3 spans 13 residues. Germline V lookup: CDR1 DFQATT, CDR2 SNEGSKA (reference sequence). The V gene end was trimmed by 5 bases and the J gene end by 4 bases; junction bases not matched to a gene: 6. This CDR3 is CSAPDSGGYEQYF. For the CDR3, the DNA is TGCAGTGCTCCAGATAGCGGGGGTTACGAGCAGTACTTC.

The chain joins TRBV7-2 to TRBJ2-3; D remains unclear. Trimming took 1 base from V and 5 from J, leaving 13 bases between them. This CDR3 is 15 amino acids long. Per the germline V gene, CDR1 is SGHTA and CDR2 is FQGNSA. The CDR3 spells CASSLVSDGGDTQYF. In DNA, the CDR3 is TGTGCCAGCAGCTTAGTCTCGGACGGCGGAGATACGCAGTATTTT.

The CDR3: CASSFLPSTDTQYF. The CDR3 nucleotides read TGTGCCAGCAGTTTCCTACCAAGCACAGATACGCAGTATTTT. The J gene is TRBJ2-3, the V gene TRBV28; D remains unclear. The CDR3 covers 14 residues. V was trimmed by 3 bases and J by 0 bases, leaving 7 bases between them. CDR1 MDHEN and CDR2 SYDVKM come from the germline V gene.

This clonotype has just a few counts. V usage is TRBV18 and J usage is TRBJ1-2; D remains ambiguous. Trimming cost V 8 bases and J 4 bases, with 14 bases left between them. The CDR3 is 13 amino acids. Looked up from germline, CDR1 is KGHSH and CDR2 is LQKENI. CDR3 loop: CASTLQGSYGYTF. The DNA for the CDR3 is TGTGCCAGCACCCTACAAGGGAGCTATGGCTACACCTTC.

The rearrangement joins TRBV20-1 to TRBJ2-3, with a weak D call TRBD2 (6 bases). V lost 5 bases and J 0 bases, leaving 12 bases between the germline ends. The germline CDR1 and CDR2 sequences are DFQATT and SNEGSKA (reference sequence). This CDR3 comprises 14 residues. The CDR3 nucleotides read TGCAGTGCTCTCCGACTAGACAGCACAGATACGCAGTATTTT. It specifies CSALRLDSTDTQYF.

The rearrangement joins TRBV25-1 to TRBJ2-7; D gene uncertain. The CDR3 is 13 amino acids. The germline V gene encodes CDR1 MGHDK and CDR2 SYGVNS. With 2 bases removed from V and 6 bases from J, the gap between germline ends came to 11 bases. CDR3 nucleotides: TGTGCCAGCAGTGAACACGGGCCCCCCGAGCAGTACTTC. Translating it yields CASSEHGPPEQYF.

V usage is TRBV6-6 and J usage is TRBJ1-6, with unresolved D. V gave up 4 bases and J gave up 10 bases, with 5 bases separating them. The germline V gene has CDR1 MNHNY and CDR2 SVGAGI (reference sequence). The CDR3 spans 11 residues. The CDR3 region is CASSLNSPLHF. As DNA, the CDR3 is TGTGCCAGCAGTTTAAACTCACCCCTCCACTTT.

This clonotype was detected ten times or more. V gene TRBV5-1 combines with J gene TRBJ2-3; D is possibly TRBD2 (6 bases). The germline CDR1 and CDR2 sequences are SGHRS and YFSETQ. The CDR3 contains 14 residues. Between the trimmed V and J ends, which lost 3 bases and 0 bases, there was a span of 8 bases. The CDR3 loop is CASSWSGSTDTQYF. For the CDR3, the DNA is TGCGCCAGCAGCTGGAGCGGGAGCACAGATACGCAGTATTTT.

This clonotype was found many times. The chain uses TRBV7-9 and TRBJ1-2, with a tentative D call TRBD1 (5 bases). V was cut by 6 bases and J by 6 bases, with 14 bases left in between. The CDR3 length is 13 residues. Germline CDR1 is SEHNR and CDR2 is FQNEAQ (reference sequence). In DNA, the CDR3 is TGTGCCAGCAGGACTCAGGGTCTGGATGGCTACACCTTC. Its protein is CASRTQGLDGYTF.

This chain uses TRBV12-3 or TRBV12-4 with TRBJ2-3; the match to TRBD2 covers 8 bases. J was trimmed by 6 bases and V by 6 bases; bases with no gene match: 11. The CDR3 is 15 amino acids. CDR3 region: CASRQRAGVADTQYF. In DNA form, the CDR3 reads TGTGCCAGCAGACAACGAGCGGGAGTCGCGGATACGCAGTATTTT.

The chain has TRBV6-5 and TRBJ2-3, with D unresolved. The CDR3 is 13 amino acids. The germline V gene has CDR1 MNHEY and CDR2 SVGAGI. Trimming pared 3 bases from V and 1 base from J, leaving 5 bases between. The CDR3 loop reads CASSYPGTDTQYF. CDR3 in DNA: TGTGCCAGCAGTTATCCCGGCACAGATACGCAGTATTTT.

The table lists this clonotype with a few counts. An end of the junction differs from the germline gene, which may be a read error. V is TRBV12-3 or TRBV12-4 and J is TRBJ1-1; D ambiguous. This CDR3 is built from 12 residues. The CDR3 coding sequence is TGTGCCAGCAGTTACTTAAACAGAGAAGTTTTCTTT. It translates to CASSYLNREVFF.

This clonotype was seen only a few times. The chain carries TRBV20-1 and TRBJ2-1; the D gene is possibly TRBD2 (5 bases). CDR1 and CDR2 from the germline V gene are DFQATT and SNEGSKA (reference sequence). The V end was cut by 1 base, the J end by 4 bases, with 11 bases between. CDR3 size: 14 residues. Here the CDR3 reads CSARVAGAYNEQFF. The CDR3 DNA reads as TGCAGTGCTAGAGTGGCGGGTGCGTACAATGAGCAGTTCTTC.

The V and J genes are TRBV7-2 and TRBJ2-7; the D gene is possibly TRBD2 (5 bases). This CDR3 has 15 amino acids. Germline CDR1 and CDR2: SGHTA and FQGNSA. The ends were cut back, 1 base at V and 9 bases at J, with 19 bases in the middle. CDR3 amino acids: CASSLDPGNSLGQYF. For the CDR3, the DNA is TGTGCCAGCAGCTTAGACCCCGGGAATTCCTTAGGGCAGTACTTC.

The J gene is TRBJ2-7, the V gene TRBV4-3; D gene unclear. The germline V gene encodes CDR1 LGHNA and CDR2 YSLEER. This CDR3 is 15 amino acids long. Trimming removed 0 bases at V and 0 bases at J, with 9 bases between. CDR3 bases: TGCGCCAGCAGCCAAGACAGTGCCCTCTCCTACGAGCAGTACTTC. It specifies CASSQDSALSYEQYF.

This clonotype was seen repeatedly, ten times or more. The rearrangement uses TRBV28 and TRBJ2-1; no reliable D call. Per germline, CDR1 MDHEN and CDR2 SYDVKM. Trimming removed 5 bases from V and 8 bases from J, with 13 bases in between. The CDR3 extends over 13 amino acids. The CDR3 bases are TGTGCCAGCAGTGAGCATAGCTCACATGAGCAGTTCTTC. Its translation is CASSEHSSHEQFF.

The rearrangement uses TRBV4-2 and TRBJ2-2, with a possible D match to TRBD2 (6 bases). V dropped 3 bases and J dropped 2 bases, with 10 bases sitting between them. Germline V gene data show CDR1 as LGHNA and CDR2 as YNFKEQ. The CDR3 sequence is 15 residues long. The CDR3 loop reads CASSQVSGNTGELFF. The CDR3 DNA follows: TGTGCCAGCAGCCAGGTTAGCGGTAACACCGGGGAGCTGTTTTTT.

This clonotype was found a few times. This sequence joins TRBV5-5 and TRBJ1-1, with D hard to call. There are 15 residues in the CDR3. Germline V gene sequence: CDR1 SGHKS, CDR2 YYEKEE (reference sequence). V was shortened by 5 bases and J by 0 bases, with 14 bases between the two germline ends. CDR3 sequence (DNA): TGTGCCAGCAGATCGAGGGCGGGCATGAACACTGAAGCTTTCTTT. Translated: CASRSRAGMNTEAFF. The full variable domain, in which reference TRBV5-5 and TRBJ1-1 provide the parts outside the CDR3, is DAGVTQSPTHLIKTRGQQVTLRCSPISGHKSVSWYQQVLGQGPQFIFQYYEKEERGRGNFPDRFSARQFPNYSSELNVNALLLGDSALYLCASRSRAGMNTEAFFGQGTRLTVV.

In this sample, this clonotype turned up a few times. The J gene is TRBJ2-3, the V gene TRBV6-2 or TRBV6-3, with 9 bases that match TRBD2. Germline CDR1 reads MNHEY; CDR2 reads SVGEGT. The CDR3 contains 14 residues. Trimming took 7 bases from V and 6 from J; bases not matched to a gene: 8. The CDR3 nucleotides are TGTGCCAGCACCGACTCTAGCGGGAAGGATACGCAGTATTTT. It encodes CASTDSSGKDTQYF.

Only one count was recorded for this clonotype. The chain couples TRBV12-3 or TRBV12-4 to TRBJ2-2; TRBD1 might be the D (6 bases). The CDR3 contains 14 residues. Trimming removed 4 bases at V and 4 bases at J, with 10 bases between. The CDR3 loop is CASSSTGSTGELFF. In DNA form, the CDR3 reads TGTGCCAGCAGTTCGACAGGAAGCACCGGGGAGCTGTTTTTT.

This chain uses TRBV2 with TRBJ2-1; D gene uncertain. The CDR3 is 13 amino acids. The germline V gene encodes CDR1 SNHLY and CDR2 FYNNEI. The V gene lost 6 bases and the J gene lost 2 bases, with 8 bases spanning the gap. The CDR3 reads CASSRRTYNEQFF. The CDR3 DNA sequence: TGTGCCAGCAGCCGTAGGACCTACAATGAGCAGTTCTTC.